Shown below are 11 T cell receptor beta chains from a single sample sequenced in a study of T cells in Graves' hyperthyroidism and ophthalmopathy. RNA transcripts gave rise to amplified TCR beta CDR3 regions. In the first-round RT-PCR of the TCR CDR3, the HTBI primer set was used. One entry per CDR3 protein results from TCRdb running MiXCR on the multiplex PCR reads. The sample lists 750,000 to 950,000 distinct CDR3 sequences; 38% were seen once. Sequencing input: blood. Every receptor here comes from a man between 18 and 29 years old with Graves' hyperthyroidism.

This clonotype was seen only a few times. The rearrangement links TRBV10-3 to TRBJ1-5, with D possibly being TRBD1 (5 bases). The length of the CDR3 is 16 residues. Germline assignment: CDR1 ENHRY and CDR2 SYGVKD. The V gene lost 10 bases and the J gene lost 1 base, with 20 bases spanning the gap. The CDR3 sequence is CASSPLTRGSNQPQHF. CDR3 sequence (DNA): TGTGCCAGCAGCCCTCTGACCCGGGGGAGCAATCAGCCCCAGCATTTT.

The V and J genes are TRBV29-1 and TRBJ2-7, with D possibly matching TRBD1 (6 bases). This CDR3 has 13 residues. Germline V CDR1 and CDR2: SQVTM, ANQGSEA. V lost 4 bases and J 2 bases, leaving 12 bases between the germline ends. The CDR3, as DNA: TGCAGCGTTGCCAGGGGAGTAACCTACGAGCAGTACTTC. This codes for CSVARGVTYEQYF.

This clonotype was found a few times. This rearrangement joins TRBV28 to TRBJ1-5, with a possible D match to TRBD1 (5 bases). The CDR3 covers 14 residues. Germline V CDR1 and CDR2: MDHEN, SYDVKM. The V gene lost 7 bases and the J gene lost 6 bases, with 16 bases spanning the gap. The CDR3 loop is CASILRGDGQPQHF. The DNA of the CDR3 is TGTGCCAGCATCCTCCGGGGGGATGGTCAGCCCCAGCATTTT.

This rearrangement joins TRBV7-2 to TRBJ1-5, with D perhaps TRBD1 (5 bases). The CDR3 totals 15 residues. Trimming took off 4 bases at V and 6 bases at J, with 16 bases between the two ends. CDR1 SGHTA and CDR2 FQGNSA come from the germline V gene. CDR3 nucleotide sequence: TGTGCCAGCAGCTCAGTCGCGGGGGAAGGTCAGCCCCAGCATTTT. This gives the protein CASSSVAGEGQPQHF. Combining the CDR3 with reference TRBV7-2 and TRBJ1-5 gives the whole variable domain GAGVSQSPSNKVTEKGKDVELRCDPISGHTALYWYRQSLGQGLEFLIYFQGNSAPDKSGLPSDRFSAERTGGSVSTLTIQRTQQEDSAVYLCASSSVAGEGQPQHFGDGTRLSIL.

Remarks on this clonotype: Germline is not matched at one junction end, which may reflect a read error. V usage is TRBV10-3 and J usage is TRBJ1-4; unclear D gene. The CDR3 is 15 amino acids. Germline V gene data show CDR1 as ENHRY and CDR2 as SYGVKD. For the CDR3, the DNA is TGTGCCAGCAGTGAGTCAACAGCGCTAAATGAAAAACTGTTTTTT. Translating gives CASSESTALNEKLFF.

A few counts support this clonotype. The chain couples TRBV6-2 or TRBV6-3 to TRBJ1-5; D is unclear. V lost 5 bases and J 5 bases, leaving 10 bases between the germline ends. Germline CDR1 reads MNHEY; CDR2 reads SVGEGT. The CDR3 consists of 13 residues. CDR3 region: CASSLSSHQPQHF. DNA for the CDR3: TGTGCCAGCAGTCTGAGTAGTCATCAGCCCCAGCATTTT.

This CDR3 is CASSYTQGSTEAFF. DNA of the CDR3: TGTGCCAGTAGTTATACTCAGGGTTCCACTGAAGCTTTCTTT. This sequence joins TRBV19 and TRBJ1-1; possible D gene TRBD1, 5 bases. Germline V gene lookup returns CDR1 LNHDA and CDR2 SQIVND (reference sequence). Between the trimmed V and J ends, which lost 5 bases and 4 bases, there was a span of 14 bases. The CDR3 has 14 residues.

The sample holds one count of this clonotype. This chain connects TRBV5-1 to TRBJ2-5, with TRBD1 matching 8 bases. This CDR3 contains 15 residues. CDR1 is SGHRS, CDR2 YFSETQ, per germline. Unmatched junction bases numbered 6, after V lost 0 bases and J lost 5 bases. The CDR3 protein is CASSLGRTGRETQYF. The CDR3 region has the DNA TGCGCCAGCAGCTTGGGGCGGACAGGGAGGGAGACCCAGTACTTC.

This clonotype was seen at least ten times. The chain links TRBV2 to TRBJ2-7; D is unresolved. The CDR3 loop spans 10 amino acids. Trimming left V 4 bases short and J 5 bases short, with 3 bases between. Germline CDR1 reads SNHLY; CDR2 reads FYNNEI. The CDR3 loop reads CASSGDEQYF. The CDR3 region has the DNA TGTGCCAGCAGTGGGGACGAGCAGTACTTC.

This clonotype was detected many times. CDR3 coding DNA: TGTGCCAGCACAAAGACAGGGAGTAACACTGAAGCTTTCTTT. The encoded protein is CASTKTGSNTEAFF. This chain joins TRBV2 and TRBJ1-1, with TRBD1 identical over 7 bases. Germline CDR1 reads SNHLY; CDR2 reads FYNNEI. The CDR3 is made up of 14 amino acids. Losses at the gene ends were 7 bases for V and 2 bases for J; bases not matched to a gene: 7.

The chain's CDR3 is CASSLGTGREPLHF. In DNA form, the CDR3 reads TGTGCCAGCAGCCTAGGGACGGGAAGGGAGCCCCTCCACTTT. The chain recombines TRBV7-2 with TRBJ1-6, with D possibly matching TRBD1 (5 bases). The germline V gene has CDR1 SGHTA and CDR2 FQGNSA. Trimming left V 5 bases short and J 13 bases short, with 18 bases between. The length of the CDR3 is 14 residues.